The clone carrying this T cell receptor beta chain showed up just a few times. A much larger clonotype is one base distant, so this may be a read error. Using RNA template, CDR3s of TCR alpha and beta were amplified with iRepertoire arm-PCR. TCRdb independently ran MiXCR on the multiplex PCR reads; one entry per CDR3 protein. Here the sample spans 95,000 to 150,000 distinct CDR3 sequences, roughly 25% being singletons. The data belong to a study of glioma-infiltrating T cells. In germline, CDR1 is SGHTA, CDR2 FQGNSA. This CDR3 is built from 14 residues. Input material: glioma tissue, nonneoplastic brain tissue, or PBMCs (not recorded which). The V gene is TRBV7-2, the J gene TRBJ1-3; D is undetermined. This TCR came from a human donor with low-grade glioma or glioblastoma, undergoing nonglioma brain surgery, or in good health (not recorded which). Here the CDR3 reads CASSYQDSGSTIYF. In DNA, the CDR3 is TGTGCCAGCAGCTACCAGGATTCTGGAAGCACCATATATTTT.